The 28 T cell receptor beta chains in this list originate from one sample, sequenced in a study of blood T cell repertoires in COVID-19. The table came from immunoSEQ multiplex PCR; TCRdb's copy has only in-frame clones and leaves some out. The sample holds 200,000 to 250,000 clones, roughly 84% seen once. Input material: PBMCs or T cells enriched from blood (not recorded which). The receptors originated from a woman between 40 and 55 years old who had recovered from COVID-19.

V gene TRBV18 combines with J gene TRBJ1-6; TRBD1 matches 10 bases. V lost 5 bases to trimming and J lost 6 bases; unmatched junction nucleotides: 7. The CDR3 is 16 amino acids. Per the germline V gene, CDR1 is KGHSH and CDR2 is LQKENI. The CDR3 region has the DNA TGTGCCAGCTCAACACACCGGGACAGGGGTAATTCACCCCTCCACTTT. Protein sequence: CASSTHRDRGNSPLHF.

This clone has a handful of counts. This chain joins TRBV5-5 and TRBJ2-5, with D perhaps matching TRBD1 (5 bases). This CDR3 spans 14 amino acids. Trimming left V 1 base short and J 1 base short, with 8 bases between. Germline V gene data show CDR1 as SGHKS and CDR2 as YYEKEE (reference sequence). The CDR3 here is CASSLQTGQETQYF. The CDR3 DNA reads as TGTGCCAGCAGCTTGCAAACAGGCCAAGAGACCCAGTACTTC.

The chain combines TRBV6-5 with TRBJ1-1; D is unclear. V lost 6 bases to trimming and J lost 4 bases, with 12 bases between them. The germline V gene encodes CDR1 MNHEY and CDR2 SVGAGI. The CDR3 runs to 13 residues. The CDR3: CASSSPPSTEAFF. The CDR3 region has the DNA TGTGCCAGCAGCTCCCCCCCCAGCACTGAAGCTTTCTTT.

CDR3 loop: CAWTRGEVVGEKLFF. The CDR3 nucleotides are TGTGCCTGGACGCGGGGGGAGGTTGTTGGTGAAAAACTGTTTTTT. The V gene is TRBV30, the J gene TRBJ1-4, with D possibly matching TRBD1 (5 bases). V lost 4 bases, J lost 7 bases, and 19 bases lay in between. The CDR3 runs 15 residues. Germline CDR1 GTSNPN, CDR2 SVGIG (reference sequence).

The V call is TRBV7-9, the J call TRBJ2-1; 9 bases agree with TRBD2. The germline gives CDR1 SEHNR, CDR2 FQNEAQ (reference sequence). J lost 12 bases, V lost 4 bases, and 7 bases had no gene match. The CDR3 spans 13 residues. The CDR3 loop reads CASSSLAGYGQFF. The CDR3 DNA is TGTGCCAGCAGCTCGCTAGCGGGGTACGGGCAGTTCTTC. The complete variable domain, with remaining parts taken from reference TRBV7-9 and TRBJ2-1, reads DTGVSQNPRHKITKRGQNVTFRCDPISEHNRLYWYRQTLGQGPEFLTYFQNEAQLEKSRLLSDRFSAERPKGSFSTLEIQRTEQGDSAMYLCASSSLAGYGQFFGPGTRLTVL.

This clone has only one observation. CDR3 DNA: TGCGCCAGCAGCCCAACAGGCTACAACTACGAGCAGTACTTC. Protein: CASSPTGYNYEQYF. The chain combines TRBV5-1 with TRBJ2-7; D perhaps matches TRBD1 (5 bases). The CDR3 length is 14 residues. Germline V CDR1 and CDR2: SGHRS, YFSETQ. V shed 4 bases and J shed 3 bases, with 14 bases lying between them.

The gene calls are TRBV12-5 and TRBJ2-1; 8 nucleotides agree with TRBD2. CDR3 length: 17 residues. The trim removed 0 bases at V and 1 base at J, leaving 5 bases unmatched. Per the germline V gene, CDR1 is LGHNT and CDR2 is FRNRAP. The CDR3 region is CASGLVTSVSSYNEQFF. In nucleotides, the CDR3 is TGTGCTAGTGGTTTGGTGACTAGCGTATCTTCCTACAATGAGCAGTTCTTC.

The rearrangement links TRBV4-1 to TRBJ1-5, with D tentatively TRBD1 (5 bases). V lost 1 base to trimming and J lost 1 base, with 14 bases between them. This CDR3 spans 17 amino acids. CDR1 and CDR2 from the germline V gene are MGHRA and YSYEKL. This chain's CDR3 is CASSQVARQRSNQPQHF. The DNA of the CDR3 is TGCGCCAGCAGCCAAGTAGCCCGACAGAGGAGCAATCAGCCCCAGCATTTT.

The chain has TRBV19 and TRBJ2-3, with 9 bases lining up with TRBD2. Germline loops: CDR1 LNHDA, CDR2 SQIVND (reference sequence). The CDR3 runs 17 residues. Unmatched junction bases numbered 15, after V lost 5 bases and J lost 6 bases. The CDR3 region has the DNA TGTGCCAGTAGTTCACCGCTATTAGCGGGAGCGGGGGATACGCAGTATTTT. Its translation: CASSSPLLAGAGDTQYF.

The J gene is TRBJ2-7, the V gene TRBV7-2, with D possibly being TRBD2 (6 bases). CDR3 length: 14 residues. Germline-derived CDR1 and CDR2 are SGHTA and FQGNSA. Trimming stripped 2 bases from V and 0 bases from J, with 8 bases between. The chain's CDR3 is CASSLTSSSYEQYV. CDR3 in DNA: TGTGCCAGCAGCTTAACTAGCAGCTCCTACGAGCAGTACGTC.

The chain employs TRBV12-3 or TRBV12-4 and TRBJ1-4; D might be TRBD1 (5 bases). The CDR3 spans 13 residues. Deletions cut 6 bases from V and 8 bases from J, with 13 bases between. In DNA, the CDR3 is TGTGCCAGCAGGGGCGCAGGGAAGGAAAAACTGTTTTTT. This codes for CASRGAGKEKLFF.

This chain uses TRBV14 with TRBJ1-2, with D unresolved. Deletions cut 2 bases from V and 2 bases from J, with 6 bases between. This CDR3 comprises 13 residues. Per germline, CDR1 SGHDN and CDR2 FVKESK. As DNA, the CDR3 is TGTGCCAGCAGCCAAACCGGGAACTATGGCTACACCTTC. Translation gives CASSQTGNYGYTF.

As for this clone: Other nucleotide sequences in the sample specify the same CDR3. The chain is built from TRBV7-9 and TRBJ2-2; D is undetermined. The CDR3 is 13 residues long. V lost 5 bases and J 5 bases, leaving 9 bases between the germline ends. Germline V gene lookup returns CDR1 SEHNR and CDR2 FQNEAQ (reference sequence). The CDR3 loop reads CASSPSLTGELFF. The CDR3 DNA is TGTGCCAGCAGCCCCAGTCTGACCGGGGAGCTGTTTTTT.

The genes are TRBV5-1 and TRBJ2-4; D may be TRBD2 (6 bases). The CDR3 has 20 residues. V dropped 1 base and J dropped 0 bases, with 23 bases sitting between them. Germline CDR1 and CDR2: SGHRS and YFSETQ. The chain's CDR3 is CASSLKVGGADLVAKNIQYF. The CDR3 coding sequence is TGCGCCAGCAGCTTGAAGGTCGGCGGGGCCGATTTGGTAGCCAAAAACATTCAGTACTTC.

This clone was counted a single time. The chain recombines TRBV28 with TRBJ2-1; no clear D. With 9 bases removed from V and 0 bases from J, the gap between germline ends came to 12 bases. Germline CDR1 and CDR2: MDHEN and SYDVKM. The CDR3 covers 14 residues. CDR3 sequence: CASGSWSSYNEQFF. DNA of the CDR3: TGTGCCAGTGGGTCCTGGAGCTCCTACAATGAGCAGTTCTTC.

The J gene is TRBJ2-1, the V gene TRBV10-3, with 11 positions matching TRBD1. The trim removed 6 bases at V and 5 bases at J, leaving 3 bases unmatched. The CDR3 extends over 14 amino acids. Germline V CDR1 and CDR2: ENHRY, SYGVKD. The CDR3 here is CAIRTGQGDNEQFF. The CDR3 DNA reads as TGTGCCATCAGAACGGGACAGGGGGACAATGAGCAGTTCTTC.

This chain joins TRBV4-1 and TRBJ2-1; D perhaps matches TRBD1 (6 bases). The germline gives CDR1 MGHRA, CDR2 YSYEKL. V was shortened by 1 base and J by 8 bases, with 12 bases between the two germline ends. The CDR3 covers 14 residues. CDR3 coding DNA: TGCGCCAGCAGCCAAGTCACAGGGTTCGATGAGCAGTTCTTC. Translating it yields CASSQVTGFDEQFF.

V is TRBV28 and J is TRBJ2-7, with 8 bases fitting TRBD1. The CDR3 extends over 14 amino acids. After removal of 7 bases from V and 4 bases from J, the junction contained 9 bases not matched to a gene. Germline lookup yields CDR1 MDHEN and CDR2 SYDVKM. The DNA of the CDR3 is TGTGCCAGCAATGCGGACAGGGTGATATACGAGCAGTACTTC. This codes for CASNADRVIYEQYF. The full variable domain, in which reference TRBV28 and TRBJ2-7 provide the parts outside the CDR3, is DVKVTQSSRYLVKRTGEKVFLECVQDMDHENMFWYRQDPGLGLRLIYFSYDVKMKEKGDIPEGYSVSREKKERFSLILESASTNQTSMYLCASNADRVIYEQYFGPGTRLTVT.

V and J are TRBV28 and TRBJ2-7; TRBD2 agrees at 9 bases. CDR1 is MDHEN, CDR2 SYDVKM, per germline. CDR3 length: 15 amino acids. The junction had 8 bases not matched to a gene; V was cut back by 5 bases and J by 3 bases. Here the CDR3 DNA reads TGTGCCAGCAGTGTATCAGGACTAGCGAACTACGAGCAGTACTTC. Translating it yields CASSVSGLANYEQYF.

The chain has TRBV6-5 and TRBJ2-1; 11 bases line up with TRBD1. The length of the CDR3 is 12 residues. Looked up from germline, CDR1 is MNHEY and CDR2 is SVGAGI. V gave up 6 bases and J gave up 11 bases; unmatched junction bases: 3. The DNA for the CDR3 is TGTGCCAGCAGCCCGGACAGGGGGCAGCAGTTCTTC. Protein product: CASSPDRGQQFF.

For the CDR3, the DNA is TGCGCCAGCAGCTTGGCACTAGCGGGCCGGACCGGGGAGCTGTTTTTT. It codes for CASSLALAGRTGELFF. The chain has TRBV5-1 and TRBJ2-2; the match to TRBD2 covers 9 bases. The CDR3 covers 16 residues. The J segment lost 5 bases and the V segment lost 0 bases, leaving 5 bases of the junction unmatched. Germline V gives CDR1 SGHRS, CDR2 YFSETQ.

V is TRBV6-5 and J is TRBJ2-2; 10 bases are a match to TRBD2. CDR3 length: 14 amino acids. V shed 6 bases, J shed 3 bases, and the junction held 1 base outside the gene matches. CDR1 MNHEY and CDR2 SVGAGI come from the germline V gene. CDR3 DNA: TGTGCCAGCAGCACTAGCGGGGACACCGGGGAGCTGTTTTTT. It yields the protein CASSTSGDTGELFF.

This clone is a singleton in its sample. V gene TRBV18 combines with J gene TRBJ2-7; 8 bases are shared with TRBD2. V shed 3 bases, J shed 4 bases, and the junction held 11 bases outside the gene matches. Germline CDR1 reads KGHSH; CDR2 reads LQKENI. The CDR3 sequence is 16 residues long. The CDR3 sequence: CASSPPSLAGKYEQYF. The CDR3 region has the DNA TGTGCCAGCTCACCTCCTTCGCTAGCGGGCAAATACGAGCAGTACTTC. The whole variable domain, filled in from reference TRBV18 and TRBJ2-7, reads NAGVMQNPRHLVRRRGQEARLRCSPMKGHSHVYWYRQLPEEGLKFMVYLQKENIIDESGMPKERFSAEFPKEGPSILRIQQVVRGDSAAYFCASSPPSLAGKYEQYFGPGTRLTVT.

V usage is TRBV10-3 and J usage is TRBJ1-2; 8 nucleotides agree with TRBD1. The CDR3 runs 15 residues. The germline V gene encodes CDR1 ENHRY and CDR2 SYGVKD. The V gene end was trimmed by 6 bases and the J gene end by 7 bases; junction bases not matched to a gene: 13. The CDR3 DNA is TGTGCCATCAGCGCTGAACCGGGACAGGACTCTGGCTACACCTTC. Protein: CAISAEPGQDSGYTF.

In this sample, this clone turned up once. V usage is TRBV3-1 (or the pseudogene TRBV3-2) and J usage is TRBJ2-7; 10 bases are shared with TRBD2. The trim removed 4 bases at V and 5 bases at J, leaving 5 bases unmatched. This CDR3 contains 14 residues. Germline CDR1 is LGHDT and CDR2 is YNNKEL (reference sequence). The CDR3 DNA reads TGTGCCAGCAGCCCCAGACTAGCGGGTCACGAGCAGTACTTC. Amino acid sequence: CASSPRLAGHEQYF.

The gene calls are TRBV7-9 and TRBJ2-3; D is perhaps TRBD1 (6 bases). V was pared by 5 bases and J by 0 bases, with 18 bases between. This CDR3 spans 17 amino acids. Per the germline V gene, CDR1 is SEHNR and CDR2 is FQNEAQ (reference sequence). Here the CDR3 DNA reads TGTGCCAGCAGCAAAGGCGTGGACAGCCAGAGCACAGATACGCAGTATTTT. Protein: CASSKGVDSQSTDTQYF. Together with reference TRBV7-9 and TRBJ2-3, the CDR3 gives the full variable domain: DTGVSQNPRHKITKRGQNVTFRCDPISEHNRLYWYRQTLGQGPEFLTYFQNEAQLEKSRLLSDRFSAERPKGSFSTLEIQRTEQGDSAMYLCASSKGVDSQSTDTQYFGPGTRLTVL.

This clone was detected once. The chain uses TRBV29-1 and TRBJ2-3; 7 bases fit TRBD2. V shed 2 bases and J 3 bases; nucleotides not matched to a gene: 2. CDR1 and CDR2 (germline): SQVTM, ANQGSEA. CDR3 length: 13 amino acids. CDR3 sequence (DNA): TGCAGCGTTGAACAGGGAGGGACAGATACGCAGTATTTT. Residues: CSVEQGGTDTQYF.

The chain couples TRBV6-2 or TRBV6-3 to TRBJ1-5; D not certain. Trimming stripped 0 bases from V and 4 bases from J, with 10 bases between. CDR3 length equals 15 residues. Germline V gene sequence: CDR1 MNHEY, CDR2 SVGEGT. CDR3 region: CASSYSHGFNQPQHF. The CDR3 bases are TGTGCCAGCAGTTACTCGCACGGGTTTAATCAGCCCCAGCATTTT.